The rows below give T cell receptor beta chains drawn from one sample of a study of CD8+ T cells in alopecia areata. Only in-frame clones appear in the TCRdb table, and some are missing; sequencing was by immunoSEQ multiplex PCR. Of over 150,000 clones listed, over 55% are singletons. Material: CD4+ T cells sorted from blood, obtained at week 0. Receptors originate from a human donor with alopecia areata. Each CDR3 is given with its conserved first and last residue. Fields, in order: D gene, V gene, CDR3 length, J gene, clone size, CDR3 DNA, CDR3 protein. A D gene is named only where the DNA matches it firmly. The size of a clone is reported for some rows only, either as once, few or many, or as a class for expanded clones.

>.|TRBV2|13|TRBJ1-2|.
TGTGCCAGCAGCGAGCGACGGACTCCCGGCTACACCTTC
CASSERRTPGYTF
>.|TRBV2|14|TRBJ2-2|.
TGTGCCAGCAGTAGGGACCTGGGAACCGGGGAGCTGTTTTTT
CASSRDLGTGELFF
>.|TRBV18|13|TRBJ1-1|.
TGTGCCAGCTCACCGGGCCTGAACACTGAAGCTTTCTTT
CASSPGLNTEAFF
>.|TRBV27|15|TRBJ1-5|.
TGTGCCAGCAGTTTACACTTTGGCCCCAATCAGCCCCAGCATTTT
CASSLHFGPNQPQHF
>.|TRBV28|13|TRBJ2-7|once
TGTGCCAGCAGTTTGCAGGGTCTCCACGAGCAGTACTTC
CASSLQGLHEQYF
>TRBD1|TRBV29-1|11|TRBJ2-5|.
TGCAGCGCGACAGGGGAAGAGACCCAGTACTTC
CSATGEETQYF
>TRBD1|TRBV5-1|12|TRBJ1-1|.
TGCGCCAGCAGCTGGGACAGAGGGATCGCTTTCTTT
CASSWDRGIAFF
>.|TRBV29-1|12|TRBJ2-7|.
TGCAGCACTCGGACGGGCACCTACGAGCAGTACTTC
CSTRTGTYEQYF
>TRBD2|TRBV29-1|13|TRBJ2-7|.
TGCAGCGTTGCCCCTAGACTAGCGGGGGAGCAGTACTTC
CSVAPRLAGEQYF
>TRBD1|TRBV19|15|TRBJ2-1|.
TGTGCCAGTAGTATGAGGGGGCTTGCCTACAATGAGCAGTTCTTC
CASSMRGLAYNEQFF
>TRBD2|TRBV7-8|18|TRBJ2-5|few
TGTGCCAGCAGCTTAAGGCTCGCGGCGCGGGGGGCCCAAGAGACCCAGTACTTC
CASSLRLAARGAQETQYF
>.|TRBV20-1|11|TRBJ2-3|few
TGCAGTGCTAGAGATTCGGATACGCAGTATTTT
CSARDSDTQYF
>.|TRBV28|13|TRBJ1-2|.
TGTGCCATCCGACCCGGGATTCGATATGGCTACACCTTC
CAIRPGIRYGYTF
>.|TRBV7-2|11|TRBJ2-3|.
TGTGCCAGCAGCTTTAGCGGTACGCAGTATTTT
CASSFSGTQYF
>TRBD2|TRBV30|15|TRBJ2-1|.
TGTGCCTGGACCCAACAGGGACTAGCGGGGTCTGAGCAGTTCTTC
CAWTQQGLAGSEQFF
>.|TRBV5-1|15|TRBJ2-2|.
TGCGCCAGCAGCTCTCGGACAGACCTCCGCGGGGAGCTGTTTTTT
CASSSRTDLRGELFF
>.|TRBV29-1|12|TRBJ2-7|.
TGCAGCGTTGGTAGCGCCTCCTACGAGCAGTACTTC
CSVGSASYEQYF
>.|TRBV2|14|TRBJ1-2|.
TGTGCCAGCAGTGAAGCAAAGGGGATCGGTGGCTACACCTTC
CASSEAKGIGGYTF
>.|TRBV19|11|TRBJ2-3|.
TGTGCCAGTAGTTCCGCAGATACGCAGTATTTT
CASSSADTQYF
>.|TRBV19|14|TRBJ2-3|.
TGTGCCAGTACCGCGACAGGTAGCACAGATACGCAGTATTTT
CASTATGSTDTQYF
>TRBD2|TRBV7-6|18|TRBJ2-1|.
TGTGCCAGCAGCTTAATGGGTTTAAGGACTAGCGGACACAATGAGCAGTTCTTC
CASSLMGLRTSGHNEQFF
>.|TRBV29-1|13|TRBJ2-3|few
TGCAGCGTTGACGGGCAGGGCACAGATACGCAGTATTTT
CSVDGQGTDTQYF
>.|TRBV29-1|11|TRBJ1-1|.
TGCAGCGTTGAAGTTTCTTATTCAGCTTTCTTT
CSVEVSYSAFF
>.|TRBV6-5|14|TRBJ2-3|.
TGTGCCAGCAGAGGGGCCATCGCAGGGGATACGCAGTATTTT
CASRGAIAGDTQYF
>.|TRBV4-3|14|TRBJ1-1|.
TGCGCCAGCAGCCAGGACTTTTCTAACACTGAAGCTTTCTTT
CASSQDFSNTEAFF
>.|TRBV7-2|14|TRBJ2-1|.
TGTGCCAGCAGCCCGCCACCCAGGGGTAATGAGCAGTTCTTC
CASSPPPRGNEQFF
>TRBD2|TRBV15|16|TRBJ2-4|.
TGTGCCACCAGCCCTAGACCCGGGACTAGCGGGGGCATTCAGTACTTC
CATSPRPGTSGGIQYF
>TRBD1|TRBV19|14|TRBJ1-5|few
TGTGCCAGTAATTCACAGGGGAATTTGCAGCCCCAGCATTTT
CASNSQGNLQPQHF
>.|TRBV15|12|TRBJ2-3|.
TGTGCCACCGGGGGCTTCACAGATACGCAGTATTTT
CATGGFTDTQYF
>.|TRBV4-3|15|TRBJ2-3|once
TGCGCCAGCAGCCAAGACCCCAGGGGCCCAGATACGCAGTATTTT
CASSQDPRGPDTQYF
>.|TRBV4-3|13|TRBJ2-7|once
TGCGCCAGCAGCCAAGATCTCCCCTACGAGCAGTACTTC
CASSQDLPYEQYF
>.|TRBV5-6|16|TRBJ1-2|.
TGTGCCAGCAGCCCAGACACAGGGACATCTAACAGTGGCTACACCTTC
CASSPDTGTSNSGYTF
>.|TRBV30|16|TRBJ2-2|.
TGTGCCTGGAGTGTTCGTAGGCTAGGGGGCACCGGGGAGCTGTTTTTT
CAWSVRRLGGTGELFF